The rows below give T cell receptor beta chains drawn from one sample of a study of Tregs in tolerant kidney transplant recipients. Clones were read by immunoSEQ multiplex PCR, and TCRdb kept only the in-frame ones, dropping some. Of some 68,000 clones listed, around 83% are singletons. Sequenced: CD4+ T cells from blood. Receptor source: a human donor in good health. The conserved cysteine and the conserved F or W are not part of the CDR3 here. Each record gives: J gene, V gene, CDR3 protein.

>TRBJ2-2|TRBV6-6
ASREGFGELF
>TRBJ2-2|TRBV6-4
ASKKLAGGPRGTGELF
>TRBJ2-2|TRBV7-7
ASSPAPTGELF
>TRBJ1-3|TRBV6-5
ASSYGKAGNTIY
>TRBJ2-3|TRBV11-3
ASSSRTNGPSPDTQY
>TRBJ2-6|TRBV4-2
ASSRQGVGSGANVLT
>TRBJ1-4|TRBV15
ATSRLGTNEKLF
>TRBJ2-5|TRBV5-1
ASRRDSRTSGTQY
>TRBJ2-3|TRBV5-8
ASSLGSASTDTQY
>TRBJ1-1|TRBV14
ASSQALGAEAF
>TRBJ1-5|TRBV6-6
ASSYGQGRYNQPQH
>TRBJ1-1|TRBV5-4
ASGPVGNTEAF
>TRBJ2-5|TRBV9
ASSVASHIQETQY
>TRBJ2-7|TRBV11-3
ASSLAHEQY
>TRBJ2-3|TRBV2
ASRAGLGSSTDTQY
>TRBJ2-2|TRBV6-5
ASSGLAANTGELF
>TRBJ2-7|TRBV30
AWRGAREQY
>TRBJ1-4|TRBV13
ASSLGVSNEKLF
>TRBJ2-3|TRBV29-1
SVAASTDTQY
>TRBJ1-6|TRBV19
ASSISSGNNSPLH
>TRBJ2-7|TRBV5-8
ASSPVDSYEQY
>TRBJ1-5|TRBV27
ASSLRGTSYSNQPQH
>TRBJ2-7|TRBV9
ASSPTVSANEQY